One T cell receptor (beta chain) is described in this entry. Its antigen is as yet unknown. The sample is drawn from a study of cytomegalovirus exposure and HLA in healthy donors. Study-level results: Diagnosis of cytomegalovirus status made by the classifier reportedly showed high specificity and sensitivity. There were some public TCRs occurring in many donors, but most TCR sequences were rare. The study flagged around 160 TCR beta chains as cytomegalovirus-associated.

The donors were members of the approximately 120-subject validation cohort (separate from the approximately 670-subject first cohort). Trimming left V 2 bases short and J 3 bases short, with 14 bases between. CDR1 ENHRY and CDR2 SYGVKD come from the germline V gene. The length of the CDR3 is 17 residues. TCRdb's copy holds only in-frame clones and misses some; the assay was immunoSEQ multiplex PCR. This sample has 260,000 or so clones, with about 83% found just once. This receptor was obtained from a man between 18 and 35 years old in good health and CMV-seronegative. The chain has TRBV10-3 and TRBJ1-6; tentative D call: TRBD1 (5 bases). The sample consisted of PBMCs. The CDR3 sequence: CAISEKTAKGYNSPLHF. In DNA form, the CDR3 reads TGTGCCATCAGTGAGAAGACAGCCAAAGGCTATAATTCACCCCTCCACTTT.